Each of the 13 T cell receptor beta chains below was sequenced from the same sample in a study of shared clonotypes between healthy human individuals. Here immunoSEQ multiplex PCR was the method, and the copy in TCRdb shows in-frame clones only, minus some. The sample lists 2 million to 2.5 million clones, approximately 94% occurring once. Sequencing was performed on naive CD4+ T cells sorted from blood. As for subset: CD45RA+ positively selected. Receptor source: a man aged 18 to 35 in good health.

The rearrangement links TRBV25-1 to TRBJ2-4; possible D gene TRBD2, 6 bases. CDR1 and CDR2 from the germline V gene are MGHDK and SYGVNS. Trimming shortened V by 3 bases and J by 0 bases, and 6 bases separated the two germline ends. The CDR3 runs to 14 residues. In DNA, the CDR3 is TGTGCCAGCAGTGAGGAGGGAGCCAAAAACATTCAGTACTTC. It specifies CASSEEGAKNIQYF.

J is TRBJ2-5 and V is TRBV18; D may be TRBD2 (5 bases). The V gene's germline CDR1 is KGHSH and CDR2 LQKENI. This CDR3 is built from 16 residues. Trimming shortened V by 6 bases and J by 5 bases, and 22 bases separated the two germline ends. The CDR3: CASSPTTVLPGETQYF. In DNA form, the CDR3 reads TGTGCCAGCTCCCCGACGACCGTTTTGCCGGGGGAGACCCAGTACTTC.

The CDR3 reads CASSQDRRGTTDTQYF. DNA of the CDR3: TGTGCCAGCAGCCAAGATAGGAGGGGGACTACAGATACGCAGTATTTT. The chain joins TRBV4-2 to TRBJ2-3; D possibly uses TRBD1 or TRBD2 (6 bases each). Germline lookup yields CDR1 LGHNA and CDR2 YNFKEQ. Trimming cost V 0 bases and J 3 bases, with 13 bases left between them. CDR3 size: 16 residues.

V is TRBV29-1 and J is TRBJ1-2; possible D gene TRBD1, 6 bases. V shed 6 bases and J shed 8 bases, with 16 bases lying between them. Germline CDR1 is SQVTM and CDR2 is ANQGSEA. CDR3 length: 12 amino acids. CDR3 in amino acids: CSVSQGLEGYTF. CDR3 DNA sequence: TGCAGCGTGTCACAGGGCCTGGAGGGCTACACCTTC.

In regard to this clone: Other DNA sequences of this sample code for an identical CDR3. The chain combines TRBV5-4 with TRBJ2-7, with D hard to call. The CDR3 extends over 13 amino acids. V dropped 0 bases and J dropped 4 bases, with 8 bases sitting between them. CDR1 and CDR2 from the germline V gene are SGHNT and YYREEE (reference sequence). The CDR3 DNA reads as TGTGCCAGCAGCTTGGGCGGCCAATACGAGCAGTACTTC. Protein sequence: CASSLGGQYEQYF.

This chain joins TRBV5-4 and TRBJ2-7; the match to TRBD1 covers 7 bases. CDR1 SGHNT and CDR2 YYREEE come from the germline V gene (reference sequence). The CDR3 has 16 residues. With 1 base clipped from V and 0 bases from J, the junction kept 7 bases outside the gene matches. The CDR3 here is CASSLSSQGSSYEQYF. In nucleotides, the CDR3 is TGTGCCAGCAGCTTGTCATCACAGGGGTCCTCCTACGAGCAGTACTTC.

As regards this clone: At the DNA level, this CDR3 is encoded by other sequences in the same sample as well. The J gene is TRBJ2-1, the V gene TRBV5-6; 8 bases line up with TRBD1. From germline, CDR1 is SGHDT and CDR2 YYEEEE. Trimming cost V 2 bases and J 0 bases; bases outside gene matches: 1. This CDR3 spans 15 amino acids. CDR3 loop: CASSFDRGSYNEQFF. The CDR3 DNA reads as TGTGCCAGCAGCTTCGACAGGGGCTCCTACAATGAGCAGTTCTTC.

The chain has TRBV10-3 and TRBJ1-2; possible D gene TRBD1, 5 bases. The CDR3 loop spans 14 amino acids. Germline CDR1 and CDR2: ENHRY and SYGVKD. V lost 4 bases and J lost 6, with 15 bases in between. In DNA, the CDR3 is TGTGCCATCAGTGGGGAGGGACCGCGCGATGGCTACACCTTC. Translating it yields CAISGEGPRDGYTF.

This clone was recorded once. The CDR3 reads CASSPRGSGVTDTQYF. CDR3 in DNA: TGTGCCAGCAGCCCCCGCGGTAGCGGGGTCACAGATACGCAGTATTTT. The chain employs TRBV9 and TRBJ2-3; TRBD2 matches 8 bases. Germline CDR1 SGDLS, CDR2 YYNGEE. The trim removed 4 bases at V and 2 bases at J, leaving 9 bases unmatched. This CDR3 contains 16 residues.

The chain recombines TRBV5-1 with TRBJ1-4; D not resolved. This CDR3 region has 15 residues. CDR1 and CDR2 from the germline V gene are SGHRS and YFSETQ. V lost 0 bases and J lost 0, with 6 bases in between. The CDR3 coding sequence is TGCGCCAGCAGCTTGGCGACTACAACTAATGAAAAACTGTTTTTT. Its protein is CASSLATTTNEKLFF.

The chain links TRBV5-4 to TRBJ2-6; TRBD1 matches at 9 bases. Losses at the gene ends were 4 bases for V and 1 base for J; bases not matched to a gene: 3. The CDR3 has 16 amino acids. Germline V CDR1 and CDR2: SGHNT, YYREEE (reference sequence). CDR3 nucleotides: TGTGCCAGCAGCAAGACAGGGGGGTCTGGGGCCAACGTCCTGACTTTC. Residues: CASSKTGGSGANVLTF. The variable domain in full, completed from reference TRBV5-4 and TRBJ2-6, reads ETGVTQSPTHLIKTRGQQVTLRCSSQSGHNTVSWYQQALGQGPQFIFQYYREEENGRGNFPPRFSGLQFPNYSSELNVNALELDDSALYLCASSKTGGSGANVLTFGAGSRLTVL.

The gene calls are TRBV6-5 and TRBJ1-5; D gene unclear. This CDR3 region has 14 residues. Per germline, CDR1 MNHEY and CDR2 SVGAGI. Trimming left V 2 bases short and J 5 bases short, with 10 bases between. Here the CDR3 reads CASSYARTYQPQHF. The CDR3 DNA sequence: TGTGCCAGCAGTTACGCCAGAACTTATCAGCCCCAGCATTTT.

V is TRBV5-4 and J is TRBJ2-1; 14 bases fit TRBD2. Trimming removed 5 bases from V and 3 bases from J; junction bases left unmatched: 13. CDR1 SGHNT and CDR2 YYREEE come from the germline V gene (reference sequence). The CDR3 runs to 19 residues. CDR3 DNA: TGTGCCAGCAGTTTCATGACTAGCGGGAGGGCCAAAGTCTACAATGAGCAGTTCTTC. It codes for CASSFMTSGRAKVYNEQFF.